This TCR beta chain was documented in a study of cytomegalovirus exposure and HLA in healthy donors. The CDR3 runs to 15 residues. Germline CDR1 SGHNT, CDR2 YYREEE (reference sequence). Trimming took 4 bases from V and 2 from J, leaving 16 bases between them. Turning to this clone: As yet, its antigen is unknown.

Study-level results: Altogether, 164 TCR beta chains were recorded as cytomegalovirus-associated. A link between a missense DCLRE1C variant and TCR beta V- and J-gene trimming emerged from a later analysis. There were reportedly fewer N-insertions in an Asian-associated ancestry cluster than the approximately 700-donor mean, in a later analysis. There was a cluster of highly shared sequence variants that was likely a sequencing artifact.

Primers included in the PCR were 60 Vbeta and 13 Jbeta primers. Method: immunoSEQ multiplex PCR; TCRdb's copy keeps in-frame clones and lacks some. This table holds under 100,000 clones, roughly 70% found once. The sequencing input was PBMCs. The clonotype was recovered from a woman aged 50 to 60 in good health and CMV-seropositive. The rearrangement links TRBV5-4 to TRBJ2-7; D may be TRBD1 (6 bases). DNA of the CDR3: TGTGCCAGCAGCAAAGGGGGAGTTAAGACCTACGAGCAGTACTTC. Encoded protein: CASSKGGVKTYEQYF. The variable domain in full, with the rest retrieved from reference TRBV5-4 and TRBJ2-7, is ETGVTQSPTHLIKTRGQQVTLRCSSQSGHNTVSWYQQALGQGPQFIFQYYREEENGRGNFPPRFSGLQFPNYSSELNVNALELDDSALYLCASSKGGVKTYEQYFGPGTRLTVT.